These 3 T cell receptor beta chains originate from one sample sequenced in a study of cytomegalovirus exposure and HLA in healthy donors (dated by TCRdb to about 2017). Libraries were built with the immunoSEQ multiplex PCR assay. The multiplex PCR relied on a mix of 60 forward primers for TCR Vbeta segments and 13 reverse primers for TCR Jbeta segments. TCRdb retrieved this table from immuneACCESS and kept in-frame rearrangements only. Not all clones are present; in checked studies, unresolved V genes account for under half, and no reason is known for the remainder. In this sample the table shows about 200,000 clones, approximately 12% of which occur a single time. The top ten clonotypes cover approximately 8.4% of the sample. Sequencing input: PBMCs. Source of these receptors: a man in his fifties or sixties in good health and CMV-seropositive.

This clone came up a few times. CDR3 sequence: CASSLGDRRSNIQYF. DNA for the CDR3: TGTGCCAGCAGTTTAGGGGACAGGCGCTCGAACATTCAGTACTTC. The V call is TRBV28, the J call TRBJ2-4; TRBD1 aligns across 8 bases. Germline V gene data show CDR1 as MDHEN and CDR2 as SYDVKM. The CDR3 is 15 amino acids. Losses at the gene ends were 2 bases for V and 7 bases for J; bases not matched to a gene: 7.

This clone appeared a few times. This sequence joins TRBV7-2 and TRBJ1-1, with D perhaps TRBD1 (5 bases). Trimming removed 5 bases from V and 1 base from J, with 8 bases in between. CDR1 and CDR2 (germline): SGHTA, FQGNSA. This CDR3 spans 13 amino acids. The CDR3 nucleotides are TGTGCCAGCAGCAAGACAGCGAACACTGAAGCTTTCTTT. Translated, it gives CASSKTANTEAFF.

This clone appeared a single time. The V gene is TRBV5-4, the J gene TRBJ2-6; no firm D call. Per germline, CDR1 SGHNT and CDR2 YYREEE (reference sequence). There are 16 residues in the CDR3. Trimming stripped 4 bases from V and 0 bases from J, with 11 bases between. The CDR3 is CASSPKAGSGANVLTF. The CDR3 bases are TGTGCCAGCAGCCCGAAGGCAGGCTCTGGGGCCAACGTCCTGACTTTC.